This paragraph covers one T cell receptor (beta chain) sequence. The record originates from a study of blood T cell repertoires in COVID-19. Study details: Researchers got acute and convalescent COVID-19 samples from the United States, Italy and Spain. Sources were T cells, B-cell-depleted T cells, or PBMCs; the material itself was cDNA or gDNA.

In the original processing: Researchers report that nucleated cell counts were estimated from reference gene primer amplification. Clones were read by immunoSEQ multiplex PCR, and TCRdb kept only the in-frame ones, dropping some. For V, J and clone size, that table is used; D and trimming come from the DNA. Among 200,000 to 300,000 clones listed, approximately 80% were seen once. This receptor was obtained from a woman in her fifties or sixties with active or convalescent COVID-19. The sample was peripheral blood.

CDR3 loop: CASSQKSTGPPEAFF. The DNA for the CDR3 is TGTGCCAGCAGTCAAAAATCGACAGGGCCCCCTGAAGCTTTCTTT. The chain employs TRBV7-8 and TRBJ1-1, with 7 bases lining up with TRBD1. V was pared by 6 bases and J by 6 bases, with 13 bases of the junction left unmatched. The CDR3 loop spans 15 amino acids. Germline CDR1 reads SGHVS; CDR2 reads FQNEAQ.